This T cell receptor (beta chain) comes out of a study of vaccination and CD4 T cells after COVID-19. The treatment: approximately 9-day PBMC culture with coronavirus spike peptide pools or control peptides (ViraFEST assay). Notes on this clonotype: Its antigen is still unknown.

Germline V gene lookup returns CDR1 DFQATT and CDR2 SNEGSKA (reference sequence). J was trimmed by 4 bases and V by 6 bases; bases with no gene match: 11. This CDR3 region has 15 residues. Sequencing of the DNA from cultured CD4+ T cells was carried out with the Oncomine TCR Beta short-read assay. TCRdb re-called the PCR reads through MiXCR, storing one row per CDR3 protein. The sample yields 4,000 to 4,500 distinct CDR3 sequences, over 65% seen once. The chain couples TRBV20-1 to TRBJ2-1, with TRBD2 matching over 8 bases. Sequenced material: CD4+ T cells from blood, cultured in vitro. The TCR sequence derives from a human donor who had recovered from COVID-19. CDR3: CSAVRPAGGYNEQFF. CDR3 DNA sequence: TGCAGTGCGGTCCGCCCGGCGGGGGGTTACAATGAGCAGTTCTTC.